These 13 T cell receptor beta chains came from one sample sequenced in a study of CD8 T cells in ankylosing spondylitis (dated by TCRdb to 2016 to 2017). The method behind the library was 5' RACE. The instrument was an Illumina HiSeq 2500. In-frame beta chains were kept once TCRdb had trimmed the public reads at Q25 with fastp and called clones with MiXCR. Each CDR3 protein appears once, grouped with its most common genes and DNA. The sample has some 270,000 distinct CDR3 sequences on record, 32% of them singletons. The top ten clones comprise approximately 4% of the sample. Sequencing was carried out using blood, either unsorted or a sorted T cell fraction (not recorded which). The receptors shown here come from a male donor with ankylosing spondylitis or in good health (not recorded which).

This clonotype has only a few counts. The rearrangement joins TRBV12-3 or TRBV12-4 to TRBJ1-6, with D perhaps TRBD1 (5 bases). This CDR3 is built from 14 residues. V gave up 10 bases and J gave up 9 bases, with 19 bases separating them. CDR3 nucleotides: TGTGCCACCGCTTGGGGAACCGGGGGTTCACCCCTCCACTTT. Protein: CATAWGTGGSPLHF.

V is TRBV5-1 and J is TRBJ2-7, with unresolved D. The V and J ends lost 4 bases and 6 bases respectively, with 11 bases between them. This CDR3 has 12 amino acids. Germline V gene lookup returns CDR1 SGHRS and CDR2 YFSETQ. The CDR3 bases are TGCGCCAGCAGCATAAATTTGTTCGAGCAGTACTTC. Translating it yields CASSINLFEQYF.

The gene calls are TRBV4-2 and TRBJ2-3; 8 positions agree with TRBD2. The CDR3 has 15 amino acids. V lost 1 base to trimming and J lost 3 bases; unmatched junction nucleotides: 3. Germline V lookup: CDR1 LGHNA, CDR2 YNFKEQ. CDR3 sequence reads: CASSQAGGLTDTQYF. The CDR3 DNA sequence: TGTGCCAGCAGCCAAGCGGGGGGGCTGACAGATACGCAGTATTTT.

This clonotype was counted between two and nine times. The chain links TRBV6-1 to TRBJ1-1, with D uncertain. CDR3 length: 16 amino acids. V dropped 6 bases and J dropped 4 bases, with 21 bases sitting between them. CDR1 is MNHNS, CDR2 SASEGT, per germline. The CDR3 sequence is CASSRGRVAAGTEAFF. In nucleotides, the CDR3 is TGTGCCAGCAGCCGCGGACGGGTCGCTGCGGGCACTGAAGCTTTCTTT.

The CDR3 DNA sequence: TGTGCCACACAGACAGGGGGGCTCTCCTACGAGCAGTACTTC. It is translated as CATQTGGLSYEQYF. The chain carries TRBV7-6 and TRBJ2-7; TRBD1 agrees at 9 bases. V lost 10 bases to trimming and J lost 0 bases; unmatched junction nucleotides: 7. The germline gives CDR1 SGHVS, CDR2 FNYEAQ. CDR3 size: 14 residues.

This clonotype was observed a few times. This chain uses TRBV20-1 with TRBJ2-2; the match to TRBD1 covers 7 bases. The CDR3 extends over 15 amino acids. V lost 5 bases to trimming and J lost 6 bases; unmatched junction nucleotides: 12. Germline CDR1 reads DFQATT; CDR2 reads SNEGSKA (reference sequence). CDR3 amino acids: CSAPLSRQGAGELFF. CDR3 sequence (DNA): TGCAGTGCTCCCCTCTCTAGGCAGGGGGCCGGGGAGCTGTTTTTT.

The V and J genes are TRBV28 and TRBJ2-2; D may be TRBD2 (5 bases). Germline V gene lookup returns CDR1 MDHEN and CDR2 SYDVKM. The CDR3 covers 12 residues. V was shortened by 3 bases and J by 8 bases, with 7 bases between the two germline ends. CDR3 DNA: TGTGCCAGCAGTTTGTCGGGGGGGGAGCTGTTTTTT. Translating it yields CASSLSGGELFF.

About this clonotype: A much larger clone sits a single nucleotide away, making a read error possible. The V and J genes are TRBV20-1 and TRBJ1-2; the match to TRBD1 covers 11 bases. Losses at the gene ends were 5 bases for V and 4 bases for J; bases not matched to a gene: 6. Germline CDR1 is DFQATT and CDR2 is SNEGSKA (reference sequence). The CDR3 length is 14 residues. The DNA of the CDR3 is TGCAGTGCTTACATCGGGACAGGGGGCTATGGCTACACCTTC. Amino acid sequence: CSAYIGTGGYGYTF.

This clonotype was counted only a few times. The chain has TRBV15 and TRBJ1-5; TRBD1 agrees at 11 bases. With 3 bases clipped from V and 2 bases from J, the junction kept 0 bases outside the gene matches. This CDR3 contains 15 residues. The germline CDR1 and CDR2 sequences are LNHNV and YYDKDF (reference sequence). CDR3 protein: CATSRGQGGNQPQHF. DNA of the CDR3: TGTGCCACCAGCAGGGGACAGGGGGGCAATCAGCCCCAGCATTTT. The whole variable domain, filled in from reference TRBV15 and TRBJ1-5, reads DAMVIQNPRYQVTQFGKPVTLSCSQTLNHNVMYWYQQKSSQAPKLLFHYYDKDFNNEADTPDNFQSRRPNTSFCFLDIRSPGLGDTAMYLCATSRGQGGNQPQHFGDGTRLSIL.

The CDR3 sequence: CSARGFASGGQGRETQYF. The CDR3 DNA follows: TGCAGTGCTAGAGGATTTGCTAGCGGGGGCCAAGGTCGTGAGACCCAGTACTTC. The chain joins TRBV20-1 to TRBJ2-5, with 10 bases fitting TRBD2. The CDR3 covers 18 residues. The V gene's germline CDR1 is DFQATT and CDR2 SNEGSKA (reference sequence). V was clipped by 1 base and J by 5 bases; unmatched bases: 16.

This chain joins TRBV20-1 and TRBJ2-3; TRBD1 matches 9 bases. Looked up from germline, CDR1 is DFQATT and CDR2 is SNEGSKA (reference sequence). The CDR3 contains 16 residues. After removal of 0 bases from V and 0 bases from J, the junction contained 4 bases not matched to a gene. The CDR3 spells CSARDGTGTSTDTQYF. CDR3 sequence (DNA): TGCAGTGCTAGAGATGGGACAGGGACTAGCACAGATACGCAGTATTTT.

The V gene is TRBV7-2, the J gene TRBJ2-1; D unclear. The CDR3 spans 13 residues. With 5 bases removed from V and 3 bases from J, the gap between germline ends came to 8 bases. Germline-derived CDR1 and CDR2 are SGHTA and FQGNSA. In DNA, the CDR3 is TGTGCCAGCAGCGCCCAATTCTACAATGAGCAGTTCTTC. Amino acid sequence: CASSAQFYNEQFF.

This chain links TRBV29-1 with TRBJ1-1, with 8 bases fitting TRBD1. Germline trimming cut 4 bases from V and 7 bases from J; bases unmatched to any gene: 8. The germline V gene has CDR1 SQVTM and CDR2 ANQGSEA. This CDR3 has 13 residues. For the CDR3, the DNA is TGCAGCGTTGGGGCAGGGGGCGCCGGTGAAGCTTTCTTT. Translated, it gives CSVGAGGAGEAFF. Full variable domain (rest looked up from reference TRBV29-1 and TRBJ1-1): SAVISQKPSRDICQRGTSLTIQCQVDSQVTMMFWYRQQPGQSLTLIATANQGSEATYESGFVIDKFPISRPNLTFSTLTVSNMSPEDSSIYLCSVGAGGAGEAFFGQGTRLTVV.